These T cell receptor beta chains were read from a single sample in a study of regulatory T cells in long-lasting Graves disease. TCRdb re-derived calls from the multiplex PCR reads in MiXCR, one entry per CDR3 protein. In the table there are a few hundred thousand distinct CDR3 sequences, around a quarter of which are singletons. The material was peripheral blood mononuclear cells (PBMCs), obtained when the disease was refractory, from a patient treated with antithyroid drugs. The source of these receptors is a female donor with Graves disease. Each CDR3 is given with its conserved first and last residue. A D gene is named only where the DNA matches it firmly. Some rows have no size entry. The others give once, few or many, or a class for an expanded clone.

TRBJ1-2 - TRBV20-1 12 - CSASGTNYGYTF TGCAGTGCTAGCGGCACTAACTATGGCTACACCTTC
TRBJ2-7 TRBD1 TRBV7-2 12 few CASRDRVYEQYF TGTGCCAGCCGGGACAGGGTCTACGAGCAGTACTTC
TRBJ1-5 - TRBV24-1 16 many CATSDPSGADNQPQHF TGTGCCACCAGTGATCCCTCGGGGGCTGACAATCAGCCCCAGCATTTT
TRBJ1-1 TRBD1 TRBV12-3/TRBV12-4 14 - CASSPGQPITEAFF TGTGCCAGCAGTCCGGGACAGCCGATCACTGAAGCTTTCTTT
TRBJ2-3 TRBD2 TRBV12-3/TRBV12-4 15 few CASSRTSGNTDTQYF TGTGCCAGCAGTCGGACTAGCGGGAACACAGATACGCAGTATTTT
TRBJ1-1 TRBD1 TRBV27 16 few CASNYNRGGGSTEAFF TGTGCCAGCAACTATAACAGGGGCGGTGGCTCGACTGAAGCTTTCTTT
TRBJ2-7 - TRBV7-3 16 many CASSPGGASGPYEQYF TGTGCCAGCAGCCCTGGGGGGGCTAGCGGACCCTACGAGCAGTACTTC
TRBJ2-2 TRBD2 TRBV6-5 14 - CASSYTLAGGELFF TGTGCCAGCAGTTACACCCTAGCGGGGGGGGAGCTGTTTTTT
TRBJ1-1 - TRBV20-1 18 - CSARVGMGKGTSLTEAFF TGCAGTGCTAGAGTAGGTATGGGCAAGGGGACTTCCCTGACTGAAGCTTTCTTT
TRBJ2-7 TRBD2 TRBV7-9 15 - CASSLVSRGDYEQYF TGTGCCAGCAGCTTGGTTTCGCGGGGGGACTACGAGCAGTACTTC
TRBJ2-3 TRBD2 TRBV7-2 16 - CASSLAGAGGPDTQYF TGTGCCAGCAGCTTAGCGGGCGCGGGAGGGCCGGATACGCAGTATTTT
TRBJ1-4 - TRBV2 15 - CASSVGQETNEKLFF TGTGCCAGCAGTGTGGGCCAGGAGACTAATGAAAAACTGTTTTTT
TRBJ2-5 TRBD2 TRBV12-3/TRBV12-4 16 many CASSGPGTSGKETQYF TGTGCCAGCAGTGGACCCGGGACTAGCGGGAAAGAGACCCAGTACTTC
TRBJ2-7 TRBD2 TRBV7-2 15 - CASSLKGLAIHEQYF TGTGCCAGCAGCTTAAAGGGACTAGCGATACACGAGCAGTACTTC
TRBJ1-6 - TRBV30 13 - CAWSQGRVSPLHF TGTGCCTGGAGTCAGGGACGCGTTTCACCCCTCCACTTT
TRBJ2-2 - TRBV4-2 16 few CASSQDLAVNTGELFF TGTGCCAGCAGCCAAGATTTAGCGGTTAACACCGGGGAGCTGTTTTTT
TRBJ2-7 TRBD2 TRBV10-2 16 - CASSPTTSASSYEQYF TGCGCCAGCAGTCCTACCACTAGCGCGAGCTCCTACGAGCAGTACTTC
TRBJ1-1 - TRBV6-5 14 many CASSYGLANTEAFF TGTGCCAGCAGTTACGGACTCGCTAACACTGAAGCTTTCTTT
TRBJ1-6 TRBD1 TRBV27 14 - CASSYDRGKSPLHF TGTGCCAGCAGTTATGACAGGGGAAAGTCACCCCTCCACTTT
TRBJ2-5 TRBD1 TRBV28 14 many CASSPDRGQETQYF TGTGCCAGCAGCCCAGACAGGGGCCAAGAGACCCAGTACTTC
TRBJ2-7 - TRBV7-9 16 few CASSLGGWSSHYEQYF TGTGCCAGCAGCTTAGGAGGATGGAGTAGCCACTACGAGCAGTACTTC
TRBJ1-1 - TRBV7-6 16 - CASSLGHRAANTEAFF TGTGCCAGCAGCTTAGGTCACAGGGCAGCGAACACTGAAGCTTTCTTT
TRBJ2-3 - TRBV27 16 - CASSLSIDQPPDTQYF TGTGCCAGCAGTTTATCGATAGACCAACCCCCAGATACGCAGTATTTT
TRBJ1-2 - TRBV25-1 16 many CASSEFLAAGGYGYTF TGTGCCAGCAGTGAATTCCTTGCCGCGGGGGGATATGGCTACACCTTC
TRBJ1-1 - TRBV14 13 few CASSLGGWTEAFF TGTGCCAGCAGCCTAGGCGGGTGGACTGAAGCTTTCTTT
TRBJ2-7 TRBD1 TRBV7-9 15 few CASSGRDRGDYEQYF TGTGCCAGCAGCGGCCGGGACAGGGGCGACTACGAGCAGTACTTC
TRBJ1-5 TRBD1 TRBV6-1 16 many CASISGQVGSNQPQHF TGTGCCAGCATTTCGGGACAGGTAGGGAGCAATCAGCCCCAGCATTTT
TRBJ2-7 - TRBV20-1 14 few CSATVGVHSYEQYF TGCAGTGCTACTGTTGGGGTTCACTCCTACGAGCAGTACTTC